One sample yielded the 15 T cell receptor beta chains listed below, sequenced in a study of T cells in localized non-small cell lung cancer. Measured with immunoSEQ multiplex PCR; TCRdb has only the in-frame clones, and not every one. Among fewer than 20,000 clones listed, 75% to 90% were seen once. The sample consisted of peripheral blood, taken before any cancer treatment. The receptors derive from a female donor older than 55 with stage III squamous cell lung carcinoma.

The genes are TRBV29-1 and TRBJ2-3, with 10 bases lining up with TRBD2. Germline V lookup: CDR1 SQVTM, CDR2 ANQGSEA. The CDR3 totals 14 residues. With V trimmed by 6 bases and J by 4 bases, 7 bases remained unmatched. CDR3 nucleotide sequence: TGCAGCGTGGAGTCCGGGACTAGCGCAGATACGCAGTATTTT. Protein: CSVESGTSADTQYF.

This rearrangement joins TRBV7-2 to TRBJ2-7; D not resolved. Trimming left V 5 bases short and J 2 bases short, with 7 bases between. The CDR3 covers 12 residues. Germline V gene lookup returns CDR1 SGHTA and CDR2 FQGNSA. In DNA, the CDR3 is TGTGCCAGCAGCCTCCTCACCTACGAGCAGTACTTC. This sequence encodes CASSLLTYEQYF.

CDR3 sequence (DNA): TGTGCCTGGAGTCAGGACAGAAATGAAAAACTGTTTTTT. Translated: CAWSQDRNEKLFF. The chain employs TRBV30 and TRBJ1-4; weak D call: TRBD1 (6 bases). There are 13 residues in the CDR3. Germline lookup yields CDR1 GTSNPN and CDR2 SVGIG (reference sequence). V shed 2 bases and J shed 5 bases, with 9 bases lying between them.

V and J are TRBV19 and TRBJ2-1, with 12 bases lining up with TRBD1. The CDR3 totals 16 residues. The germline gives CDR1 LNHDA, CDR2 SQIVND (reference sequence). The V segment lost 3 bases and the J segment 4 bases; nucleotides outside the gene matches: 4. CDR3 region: CASSMGQGARYNEQFF. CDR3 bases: TGTGCCAGTAGTATGGGACAGGGGGCGCGGTACAATGAGCAGTTCTTC. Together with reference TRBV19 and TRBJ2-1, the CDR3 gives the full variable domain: DGGITQSPKYLFRKEGQNVTLSCEQNLNHDAMYWYRQDPGQGLRLIYYSQIVNDFQKGDIAEGYSVSREKKESFPLTVTSAQKNPTAFYLCASSMGQGARYNEQFFGPGTRLTVL.

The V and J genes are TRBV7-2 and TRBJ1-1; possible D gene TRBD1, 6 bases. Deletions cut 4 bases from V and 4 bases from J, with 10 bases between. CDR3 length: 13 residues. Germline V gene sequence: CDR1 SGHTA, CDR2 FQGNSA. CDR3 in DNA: TGTGCCAGCAGCTCCAGGGGAGGCACTGAAGCTTTCTTT. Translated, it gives CASSSRGGTEAFF.

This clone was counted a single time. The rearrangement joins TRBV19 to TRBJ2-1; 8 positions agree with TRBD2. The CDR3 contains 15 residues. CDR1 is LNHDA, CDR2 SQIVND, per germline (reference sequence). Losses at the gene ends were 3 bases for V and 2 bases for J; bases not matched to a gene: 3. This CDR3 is CASSMGAGAYNEQFF. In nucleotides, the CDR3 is TGTGCCAGTAGTATGGGAGCGGGAGCCTACAATGAGCAGTTCTTC.

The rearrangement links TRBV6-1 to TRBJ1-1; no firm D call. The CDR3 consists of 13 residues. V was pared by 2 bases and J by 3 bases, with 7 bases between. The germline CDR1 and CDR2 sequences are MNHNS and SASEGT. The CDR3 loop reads CASSERTYTEAFF. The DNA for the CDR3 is TGTGCCAGCAGTGAAAGGACCTACACTGAAGCTTTCTTT.

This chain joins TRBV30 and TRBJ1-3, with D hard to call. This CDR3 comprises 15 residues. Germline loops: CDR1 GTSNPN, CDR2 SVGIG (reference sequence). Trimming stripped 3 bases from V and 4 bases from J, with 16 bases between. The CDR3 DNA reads TGTGCCTGGAGCGCCAATTCGAACCTCGGAAACACCATATATTTT. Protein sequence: CAWSANSNLGNTIYF.

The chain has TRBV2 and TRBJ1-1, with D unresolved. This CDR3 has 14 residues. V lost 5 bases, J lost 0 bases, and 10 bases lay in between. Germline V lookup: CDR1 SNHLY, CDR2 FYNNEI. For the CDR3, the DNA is TGTGCCAGCAGTACTCCTATGATGAACACTGAAGCTTTCTTT. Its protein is CASSTPMMNTEAFF.

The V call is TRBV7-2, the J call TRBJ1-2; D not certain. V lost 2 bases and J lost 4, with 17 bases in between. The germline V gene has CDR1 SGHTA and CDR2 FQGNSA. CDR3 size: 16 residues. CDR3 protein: CASSLPAEVGIYGYTF. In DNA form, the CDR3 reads TGTGCCAGCAGCTTACCGGCGGAGGTAGGAATCTATGGCTACACCTTC.

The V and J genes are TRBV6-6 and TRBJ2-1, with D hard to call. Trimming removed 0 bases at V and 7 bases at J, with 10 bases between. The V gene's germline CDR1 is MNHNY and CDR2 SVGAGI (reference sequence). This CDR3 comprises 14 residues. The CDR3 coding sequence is TGTGCCAGCAGTTACTCGATTGAAGGGAATGAGCAGTTCTTC. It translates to CASSYSIEGNEQFF.

In DNA, the CDR3 is TGCGCCAGCAGCCAAGTGAGCGGCACAGATACGCAGTATTTT. This sequence encodes CASSQVSGTDTQYF. The chain combines TRBV4-1 with TRBJ2-3; D is unclear. CDR3 length: 14 amino acids. The germline V and J ends were trimmed by 1 base and 1 base, with 6 bases remaining between them. The germline CDR1 and CDR2 sequences are MGHRA and YSYEKL.

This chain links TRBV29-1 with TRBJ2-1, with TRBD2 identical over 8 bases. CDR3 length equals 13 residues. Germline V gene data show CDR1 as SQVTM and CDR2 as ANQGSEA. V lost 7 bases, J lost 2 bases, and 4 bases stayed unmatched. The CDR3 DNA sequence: TGCAGCGCCCGAGCGGGGGCCTACAATGAGCAGTTCTTC. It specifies CSARAGAYNEQFF.

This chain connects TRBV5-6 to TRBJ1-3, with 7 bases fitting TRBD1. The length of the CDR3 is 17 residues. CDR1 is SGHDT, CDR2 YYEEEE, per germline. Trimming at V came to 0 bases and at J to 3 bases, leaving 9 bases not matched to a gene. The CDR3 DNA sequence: TGTGCCAGCAGCTTGGAGACAGGGCGAAATTATGGAAACACCATATATTTT. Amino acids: CASSLETGRNYGNTIYF.

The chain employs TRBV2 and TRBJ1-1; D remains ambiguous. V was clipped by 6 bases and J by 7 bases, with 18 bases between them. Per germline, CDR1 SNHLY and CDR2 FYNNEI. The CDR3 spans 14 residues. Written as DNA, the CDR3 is TGTGCCAGCAGGACCTCGGAAGGGTTTTTTGAAGCTTTCTTT. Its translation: CASRTSEGFFEAFF.